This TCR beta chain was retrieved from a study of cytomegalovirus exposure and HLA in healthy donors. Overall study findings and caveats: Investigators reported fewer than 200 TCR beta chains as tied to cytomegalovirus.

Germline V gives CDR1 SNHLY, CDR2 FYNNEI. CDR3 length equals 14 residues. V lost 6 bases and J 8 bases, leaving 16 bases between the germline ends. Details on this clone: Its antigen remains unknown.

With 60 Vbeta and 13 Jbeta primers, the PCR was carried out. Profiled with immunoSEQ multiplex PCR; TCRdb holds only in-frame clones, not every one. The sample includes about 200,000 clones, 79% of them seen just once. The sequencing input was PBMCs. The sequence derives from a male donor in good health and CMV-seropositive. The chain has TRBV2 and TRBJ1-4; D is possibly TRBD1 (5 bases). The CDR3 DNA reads TGTGCCAGCAGGAGTGGGAGGGGAGACGAAAAACTGTTTTTT. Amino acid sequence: CASRSGRGDEKLFF.